The present T cell receptor (beta chain) was sequenced within a study of neurological immune-mediated disorders. Study results and limitations: CDR3 amino acid sequences of expanded clones were not shared across subjects, a result suggesting private repertoires in all groups.

MiXCR, applied by TCRdb to the 5' RACE reads, yields one record per CDR3 protein. The sample has some 48,000 distinct CDR3 sequences, roughly 21% seen once. Per germline, CDR1 MNHGY and CDR2 SAAAGT. The CDR3 covers 16 residues. The V gene lost 2 bases and the J gene lost 1 base, with 12 bases spanning the gap. Noted time point: technical triplicate 3. This clonotype was found many times. Its cognate antigen is unknown. The gene calls are TRBV6-8 and TRBJ1-5, with D unresolved. Material for sequencing was PBMCs. The sequence came from a man aged 60 to 75 with HTLV-1-associated myelopathy (HAM/TSP). The CDR3: CASSYEGKRSNQPQHF. CDR3 DNA sequence: TGTGCCAGCAGTTACGAAGGGAAACGAAGCAATCAGCCCCAGCATTTT.